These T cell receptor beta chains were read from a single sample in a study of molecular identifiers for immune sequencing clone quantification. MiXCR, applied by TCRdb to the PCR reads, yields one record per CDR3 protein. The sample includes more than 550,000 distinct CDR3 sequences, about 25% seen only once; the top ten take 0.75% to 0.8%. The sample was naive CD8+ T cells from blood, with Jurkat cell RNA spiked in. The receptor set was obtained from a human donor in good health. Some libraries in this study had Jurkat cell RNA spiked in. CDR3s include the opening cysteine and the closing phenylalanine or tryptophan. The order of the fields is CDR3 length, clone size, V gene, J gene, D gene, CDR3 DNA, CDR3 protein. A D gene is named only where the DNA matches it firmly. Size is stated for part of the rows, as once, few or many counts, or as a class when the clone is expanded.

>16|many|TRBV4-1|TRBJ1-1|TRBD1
TGCGCCAGCGGACAGGGAACCCGTATGATGAACACTGAAGCTTTCTTT
CASGQGTRMMNTEAFF
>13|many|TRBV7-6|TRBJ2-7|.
TGTGCCAGCAGCTTAGAACCCGGGGACGAGCAGTACTTC
CASSLEPGDEQYF
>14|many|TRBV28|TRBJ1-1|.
TGTGCCAGCAGTAGAGAGATGAAGAACACTGAAGCTTTCTTT
CASSREMKNTEAFF
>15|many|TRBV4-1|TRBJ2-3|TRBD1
TGCGCCAGCAGCCGATCGACAGGGGAAACAGATACGCAGTATTTT
CASSRSTGETDTQYF
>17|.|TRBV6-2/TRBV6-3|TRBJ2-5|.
TGTGCCAGCAGCCCAATGTCAGGGACGCCTGTGTTGGAGACCCAGTACTTC
CASSPMSGTPVLETQYF
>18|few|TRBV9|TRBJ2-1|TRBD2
TGTGCCAGCAGCCAACGACAGACTAGCGGGGGGTCCTACAATGAGCAGTTCTTC
CASSQRQTSGGSYNEQFF
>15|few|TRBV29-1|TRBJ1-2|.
TGCAGCGTTACCCTTCCTTCGACAGGCGACTATGGCTACACCTTC
CSVTLPSTGDYGYTF
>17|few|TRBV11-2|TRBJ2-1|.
TGTGCCAGCAGCTTAGCTCTAGCGCGAAGCTCCTACAATGAGCAGTTCTTC
CASSLALARSSYNEQFF
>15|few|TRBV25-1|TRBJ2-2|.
TGTGCCAGCAGTGAGGGGACTGCGAACACCGGGGAGCTGTTTTTT
CASSEGTANTGELFF
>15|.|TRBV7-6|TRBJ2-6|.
TGTGCCAGCAGCTCGACAGTCTCTGGGGCCAACGTCCTGACTTTC
CASSSTVSGANVLTF
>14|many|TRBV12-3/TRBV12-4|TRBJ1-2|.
TGTGCCAGCAGTTCAGTCAGGGGAAACTATGGCTACACCTTC
CASSSVRGNYGYTF
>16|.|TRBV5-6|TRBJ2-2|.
TGTGCCAGCAGCTTGGACAGGTCCCCGAACACCGGGGAGCTGTTTTTT
CASSLDRSPNTGELFF
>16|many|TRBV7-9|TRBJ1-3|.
TGTGCCAGCAGCTTAGTGCTCGTCGGCTCTGGAAACACCATATATTTT
CASSLVLVGSGNTIYF
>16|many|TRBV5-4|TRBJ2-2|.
TGTGCCAGCAGCTTGGATCTAGGGGCGAACACCGGGGAGCTGTTTTTT
CASSLDLGANTGELFF
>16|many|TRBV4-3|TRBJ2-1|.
TGCGCCAGCAGCCAAGGGGGCAGGGATATCTACAATGAGCAGTTCTTC
CASSQGGRDIYNEQFF
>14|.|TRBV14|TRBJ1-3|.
TGTGCCAGCAGCCAAACAGGGTCTGGAAACACCATATATTTT
CASSQTGSGNTIYF
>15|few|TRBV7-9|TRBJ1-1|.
TGTGCCAGCAGCGTTTATGGGGAGGGAGGCACTGAAGCTTTCTTT
CASSVYGEGGTEAFF
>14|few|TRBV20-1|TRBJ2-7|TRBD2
TGCAGTGCTCACATGACTAGCGCTACCTACGAGCAGTACTTC
CSAHMTSATYEQYF
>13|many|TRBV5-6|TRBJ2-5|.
TGTGCCAGCAGCCCGAGCGGAACGGAGACCCAGTACTTC
CASSPSGTETQYF
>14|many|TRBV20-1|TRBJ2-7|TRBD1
TGCAGTGCGAGTGACAGGGGGCTGGCCGGCGAGCAGTACTTC
CSASDRGLAGEQYF
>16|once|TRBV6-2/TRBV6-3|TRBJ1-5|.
TGTGCCAGCAGTTCGGACCGTTCGAGGGGCAATCAGCCCCAGCATTTT
CASSSDRSRGNQPQHF
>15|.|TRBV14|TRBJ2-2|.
TGTGCCAGCAGCCCAGCGAGGGAGGCCACCGGGGAGCTGTTTTTT
CASSPAREATGELFF
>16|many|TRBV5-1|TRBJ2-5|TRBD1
TGCGCCAGCAGGGAAGCGACAGGGGCGTTTGTGGAGACCCAGTACTTC
CASREATGAFVETQYF
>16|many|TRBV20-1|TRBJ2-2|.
TGCAGTGCTAGGGCCCTCTGGCGGCAAAACACCGGGGAGCTGTTTTTT
CSARALWRQNTGELFF
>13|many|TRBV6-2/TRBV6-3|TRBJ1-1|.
TGTGCCAGCATCGGCAGGGTTAACACTGAAGCTTTCTTT
CASIGRVNTEAFF
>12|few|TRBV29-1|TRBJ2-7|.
TGCAGCGTTGAATCAGGAGCCTACGAGCAGTACTTC
CSVESGAYEQYF
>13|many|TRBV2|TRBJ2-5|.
TGTGCCAGCCTTAATCATCTTCAAGAGACCCAGTACTTC
CASLNHLQETQYF